The 30 T cell receptor beta chains reported below all come from one sample, sequenced in a study of cytomegalovirus exposure and HLA in healthy donors. Sequenced by immunoSEQ multiplex PCR; TCRdb stores in-frame clones only, minus some. The top ten clones hold around 3.1% of a sample with 100,000 to 130,000 clones, roughly 88% of them seen once. The sequencing input was PBMCs. The receptors were sampled from a young woman in good health and CMV-seronegative.

The chain links TRBV7-9 to TRBJ2-7; D might be TRBD2 (6 bases). The CDR3 loop spans 15 amino acids. V lost 4 bases and J 3 bases, leaving 16 bases between the germline ends. From germline, CDR1 is SEHNR and CDR2 FQNEAQ (reference sequence). The CDR3 sequence: CASSYGGDPGYEQYF. CDR3 coding DNA: TGTGCCAGCAGCTACGGGGGAGACCCCGGCTACGAGCAGTACTTC.

The chain recombines TRBV2 with TRBJ2-7; 12 nucleotides match TRBD1. V was pared by 3 bases and J by 2 bases, with 11 bases of the junction left unmatched. The CDR3 runs 18 residues. The germline CDR1 and CDR2 sequences are SNHLY and FYNNEI. The CDR3 reads CASSEWIPGQGAPYEQYF. CDR3 coding DNA: TGTGCCAGCAGTGAGTGGATACCGGGACAGGGGGCCCCCTACGAGCAGTACTTC.

The rearrangement uses TRBV9 and TRBJ2-2; D gene uncertain. The CDR3 covers 14 residues. The V end was cut by 0 bases, the J end by 1 base, with 4 bases between. The germline gives CDR1 SGDLS, CDR2 YYNGEE. The CDR3, as DNA: TGTGCCAGCAGCGTAGGAGTGAACACCGGGGAGCTGTTTTTT. It encodes CASSVGVNTGELFF.

The chain couples TRBV25-1 to TRBJ1-3; D is uncertain. The CDR3 contains 17 residues. The ends were cut back, 3 bases at V and 8 bases at J, with 23 bases in the middle. In germline, CDR1 is MGHDK, CDR2 SYGVNS. The CDR3 DNA follows: TGTGCCAGCAGTGATATGGCCCCGTACTCCTTACGGGACACCATATATTTT. It yields the protein CASSDMAPYSLRDTIYF.

This clone appeared once. CDR3: CSARTGNEKLFF. Here the CDR3 DNA reads TGCAGCGCTCGTACAGGGAACGAAAAACTGTTTTTT. The chain recombines TRBV29-1 with TRBJ1-4; D is possibly TRBD1 (6 bases). The V gene lost 7 bases and the J gene lost 8 bases, with 14 bases spanning the gap. This CDR3 is 12 amino acids long. Germline CDR1 reads SQVTM; CDR2 reads ANQGSEA.

The CDR3 DNA sequence: TGTGCCAGCAGTGCACAGGGGGCCAATAATTCACCCCTCCACTTT. This codes for CASSAQGANNSPLHF. V usage is TRBV7-9 and J usage is TRBJ1-6; 9 positions match TRBD1. V gave up 6 bases and J gave up 5 bases; unmatched junction bases: 5. This CDR3 spans 15 amino acids. From germline, CDR1 is SEHNR and CDR2 FQNEAQ (reference sequence).

This clone came up once. This chain uses TRBV28 with TRBJ1-1, with a tentative D call TRBD1 (5 bases). The ends were cut back, 7 bases at V and 5 bases at J, with 20 bases in the middle. This CDR3 has 15 amino acids. CDR1 is MDHEN, CDR2 SYDVKM, per germline. DNA of the CDR3: TGTGCCAGCAATTGGGGGGGATCCTTTCGGACTGAAGCTTTCTTT. Its translation is CASNWGGSFRTEAFF.

The chain uses TRBV2 and TRBJ1-1, with unresolved D. Germline V gene sequence: CDR1 SNHLY, CDR2 FYNNEI. The CDR3 has 17 residues. V was cut by 3 bases and J by 4 bases, with 21 bases left in between. The CDR3 reads CASSDLGIWSESTEAFF. The DNA for the CDR3 is TGTGCCAGCAGTGATTTGGGTATCTGGAGTGAGAGCACTGAAGCTTTCTTT.

This clone was seen just once. This rearrangement joins TRBV9 to TRBJ1-4, with a possible D match to TRBD1 (6 bases). CDR1 is SGDLS and CDR2 is YYNGEE in the germline V gene. The V end lost 3 bases, the J end lost 0 bases, and 12 bases lay between the germline ends. The CDR3 has 16 amino acids. DNA of the CDR3: TGTGCCAGCAGCGATGGACAGTCCACAACTAATGAAAAACTGTTTTTT. Encoded protein: CASSDGQSTTNEKLFF.

This chain connects TRBV6-1 to TRBJ1-5; 9 bases align to TRBD1. CDR1 and CDR2 (germline): MNHNS, SASEGT. The J segment lost 5 bases and the V segment lost 3 bases, leaving 11 bases of the junction unmatched. The CDR3 covers 17 residues. The CDR3 nucleotides are TGTGCCAGCAGTGATCGTCTCCGGGACAGGGCCTATCAGCCCCAGCATTTT. It translates to CASSDRLRDRAYQPQHF.

The J gene is TRBJ2-7, the V gene TRBV28; TRBD1 might be the D (6 bases). V dropped 6 bases and J dropped 3 bases, with 12 bases sitting between them. The CDR3 totals 13 residues. Germline V lookup: CDR1 MDHEN, CDR2 SYDVKM. CDR3 residues: CASSPGQLYEQYF. CDR3 in DNA: TGTGCCAGCAGCCCCGGACAGCTCTACGAGCAGTACTTC.

The chain recombines TRBV6-1 with TRBJ2-7, with D tentatively TRBD1 (6 bases). The germline V gene has CDR1 MNHNS and CDR2 SASEGT. The V gene lost 10 bases and the J gene lost 2 bases, with 15 bases spanning the gap. The CDR3 has 13 amino acids. The CDR3 sequence is CATLDRTAYEQYF. CDR3 in DNA: TGTGCCACCTTAGACAGGACCGCCTACGAGCAGTACTTC.

This sequence joins TRBV18 and TRBJ2-2, with 7 bases identical to TRBD1. Trimming at V came to 1 base and at J to 1 base, leaving 0 bases not matched to a gene. Germline CDR1 is KGHSH and CDR2 is LQKENI. The CDR3 is 15 amino acids. For the CDR3, the DNA is TGTGCCAGCTCACCACGACAGGGGAACACCGGGGAGCTGTTTTTT. Translated: CASSPRQGNTGELFF.

The V and J genes are TRBV6-5 and TRBJ2-7; 9 positions agree with TRBD2. The CDR3 runs to 16 residues. Germline V lookup: CDR1 MNHEY, CDR2 SVGAGI. V shed 4 bases and J 3 bases; nucleotides not matched to a gene: 10. The DNA of the CDR3 is TGTGCCAGCAGTTTCACCGCCGAGCGGGGGGACTACGAGCAGTACTTC. This encodes CASSFTAERGDYEQYF.

The sample holds one count of this clone. As DNA, the CDR3 is TGTGCCAGCACCTCCCCGGGACTAGCGGGGAAGGAGCAGTTCTTC. It encodes CASTSPGLAGKEQFF. V is TRBV7-2 and J is TRBJ2-1; TRBD2 agrees at 13 bases. Trimming cost V 7 bases and J 10 bases; bases outside gene matches: 10. Germline V lookup: CDR1 SGHTA, CDR2 FQGNSA. This CDR3 contains 15 residues.

CDR3 nucleotides: TGTGCCAGCAGTCAGACAGGCGGTGCTAACTATGGCTACACCTTC. It yields the protein CASSQTGGANYGYTF. V gene TRBV6-5 combines with J gene TRBJ1-2; a possible D gene is TRBD1 (6 bases). CDR1 is MNHEY and CDR2 is SVGAGI in the germline V gene. CDR3 size: 15 residues. V was trimmed by 5 bases and J by 0 bases, leaving 13 bases between them.

The chain recombines TRBV7-8 with TRBJ1-5, with D uncertain. The germline V and J ends were trimmed by 1 base and 5 bases, with 9 bases remaining between them. Per germline, CDR1 SGHVS and CDR2 FQNEAQ. This CDR3 has 14 residues. The CDR3 nucleotides are TGTGCCAGCAGCTTAGGTAGAATCGATCAGCCCCAGCATTTT. Amino acids: CASSLGRIDQPQHF.

The V gene is TRBV6-6, the J gene TRBJ2-7; TRBD1 might be the D (6 bases). Trimming took 5 bases from V and 6 from J, leaving 14 bases between them. The germline gives CDR1 MNHNY, CDR2 SVGAGI (reference sequence). The CDR3 contains 13 residues. Here the CDR3 reads CASSQPQGFEQYF. CDR3 coding DNA: TGTGCCAGCAGTCAACCTCAGGGGTTCGAGCAGTACTTC.

The chain links TRBV25-1 to TRBJ1-4, with D possibly TRBD1 on 5 matching bases. V was shortened by 5 bases and J by 5 bases, with 18 bases between the two germline ends. This CDR3 has 16 residues. Germline V lookup: CDR1 MGHDK, CDR2 SYGVNS. This CDR3 is CASSYLDDRHNEKLFF. The CDR3 DNA reads as TGTGCCAGCAGTTATTTGGACGACAGACACAATGAAAAACTGTTTTTT.

The chain employs TRBV18 and TRBJ2-1, with 7 bases aligning to TRBD1. J gave up 8 bases and V 4 bases, and 5 bases lay outside the gene matches. Germline V gene sequence: CDR1 KGHSH, CDR2 LQKENI. This CDR3 is 13 amino acids long. The CDR3 DNA follows: TGTGCCAGCTCACTACAGGGGATCGATGAGCAGTTCTTC. Translation gives CASSLQGIDEQFF.

The CDR3 DNA follows: TGTGCCATCAGTGTAGGGACAGGGGGCTCAGATACGCAGTATTTT. It specifies CAISVGTGGSDTQYF. The gene calls are TRBV10-3 and TRBJ2-3, with TRBD1 identical over 12 bases. CDR3 length: 15 amino acids. The V segment lost 4 bases and the J segment 4 bases; nucleotides outside the gene matches: 3. CDR1 ENHRY and CDR2 SYGVKD come from the germline V gene.

This chain uses TRBV7-9 with TRBJ2-7; 7 positions match TRBD1. The CDR3 sequence is 15 residues long. The V segment lost 0 bases and the J segment 7 bases; nucleotides outside the gene matches: 9. Germline V gene data show CDR1 as SEHNR and CDR2 as FQNEAQ (reference sequence). CDR3 residues: CASSLARQGRKEQYF. The CDR3 nucleotides are TGTGCCAGCAGCTTAGCGCGACAGGGAAGGAAGGAGCAGTACTTC.

This rearrangement joins TRBV9 to TRBJ1-5; D call uncertain. CDR1 and CDR2 (germline): SGDLS, YYNGEE. Trimming stripped 2 bases from V and 7 bases from J, with 10 bases between. The CDR3 has 13 amino acids. The CDR3 loop is CASSVSGNQPQHF. The CDR3 coding sequence is TGTGCCAGCAGCGTGTCGGGGAACCAGCCCCAGCATTTT.

This clone was seen a few times. This chain joins TRBV7-8 and TRBJ2-7; possibly TRBD2 for D (6 bases). Trimming pared 3 bases from V and 6 bases from J, leaving 15 bases between. The CDR3 runs 14 residues. Germline V gene lookup returns CDR1 SGHVS and CDR2 FQNEAQ. CDR3 in amino acids: CASSFLQAGTEQYF. DNA of the CDR3: TGTGCCAGCAGCTTTCTCCAGGCGGGAACCGAGCAGTACTTC.

V gene TRBV6-5 combines with J gene TRBJ1-2; TRBD1 aligns across 8 bases. The germline gives CDR1 MNHEY, CDR2 SVGAGI. The CDR3 length is 14 residues. Trimming cost V 5 bases and J 7 bases; bases outside gene matches: 9. CDR3 sequence reads: CASSLGQESAGYTF. CDR3 nucleotide sequence: TGTGCCAGCAGTCTGGGACAGGAGTCTGCTGGCTACACCTTC.

The chain carries TRBV19 and TRBJ2-2, with a weak D call TRBD1 (6 bases). V lost 6 bases to trimming and J lost 0 bases, with 11 bases between them. Germline CDR1 is LNHDA and CDR2 is SQIVND (reference sequence). This CDR3 spans 15 amino acids. The DNA of the CDR3 is TGTGCCAGTAGGGCAACAGGGACGAACACCGGGGAGCTGTTTTTT. Its protein product is CASRATGTNTGELFF.

The chain employs TRBV6-4 and TRBJ2-1, with D possibly being TRBD2 (6 bases). V lost 0 bases and J lost 9, with 9 bases in between. Looked up from germline, CDR1 is MRHNA and CDR2 is SNTAGT. The CDR3 contains 13 residues. The CDR3 nucleotides are TGTGCCAGCAGTGACTCGGCGGGAATTGAGCAGTTCTTC. It translates to CASSDSAGIEQFF.

The rearrangement joins TRBV7-3 to TRBJ2-1, with 10 bases that match TRBD2. CDR1 and CDR2 from the germline V gene are SGHTA and FQGTGA. Trimming took 2 bases from V and 8 from J; bases not matched to a gene: 9. This CDR3 has 16 amino acids. The CDR3 DNA follows: TGTGCCAGCAGCTTACAAGCGGGGGGGCCTAGGGATGAGCAGTTCTTC. Its translation: CASSLQAGGPRDEQFF.

The CDR3 spells CASSAGTGGYIDTQYF. Written as DNA, the CDR3 is TGTGCCAGCAGCGCCGGGACAGGGGGCTACATAGATACGCAGTATTTT. This chain connects TRBV9 to TRBJ2-3; TRBD1 matches 12 bases. This CDR3 contains 16 residues. J lost 5 bases, V lost 3 bases, and 7 bases had no gene match. Germline assignment: CDR1 SGDLS and CDR2 YYNGEE.

In nucleotides, the CDR3 is TGTGCCAGCGGTATACAGGGCCCGCGAACTGAAGCTTTCTTT. Translating it yields CASGIQGPRTEAFF. The chain joins TRBV27 to TRBJ1-1, with D maybe TRBD1 (6 bases). Looked up from germline, CDR1 is MNHEY and CDR2 is SMNVEV (reference sequence). The CDR3 is made up of 14 amino acids. The V gene lost 8 bases and the J gene lost 5 bases, with 18 bases spanning the gap.